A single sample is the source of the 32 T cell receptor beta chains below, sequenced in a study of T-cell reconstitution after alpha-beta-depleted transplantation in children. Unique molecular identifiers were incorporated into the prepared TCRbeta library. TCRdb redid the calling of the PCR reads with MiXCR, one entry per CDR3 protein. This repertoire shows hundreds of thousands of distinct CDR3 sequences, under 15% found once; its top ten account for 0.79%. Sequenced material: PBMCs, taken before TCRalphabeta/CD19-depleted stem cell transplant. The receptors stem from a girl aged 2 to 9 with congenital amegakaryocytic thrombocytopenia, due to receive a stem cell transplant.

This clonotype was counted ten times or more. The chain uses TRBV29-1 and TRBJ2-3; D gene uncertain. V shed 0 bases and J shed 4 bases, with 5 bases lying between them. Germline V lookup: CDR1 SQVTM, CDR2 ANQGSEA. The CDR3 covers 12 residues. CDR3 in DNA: TGCAGCGTTGAAGATTCCTCAGATACGCAGTATTTT. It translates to CSVEDSSDTQYF.

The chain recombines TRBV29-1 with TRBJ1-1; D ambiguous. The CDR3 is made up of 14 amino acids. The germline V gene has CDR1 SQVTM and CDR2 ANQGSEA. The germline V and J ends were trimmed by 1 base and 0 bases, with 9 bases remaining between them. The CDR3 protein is CSVEGQPLNTEAFF. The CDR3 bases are TGCAGCGTTGAAGGGCAGCCCCTGAACACTGAAGCTTTCTTT.

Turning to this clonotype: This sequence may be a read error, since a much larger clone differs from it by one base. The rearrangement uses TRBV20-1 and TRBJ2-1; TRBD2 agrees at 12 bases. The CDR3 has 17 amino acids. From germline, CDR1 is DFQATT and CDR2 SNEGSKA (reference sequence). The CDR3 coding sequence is TGCTGTGCTAGAGATCGCACTAGCGGGAGGTCTTTGAATGAGCAGTTCTTC. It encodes CCARDRTSGRSLNEQFF.

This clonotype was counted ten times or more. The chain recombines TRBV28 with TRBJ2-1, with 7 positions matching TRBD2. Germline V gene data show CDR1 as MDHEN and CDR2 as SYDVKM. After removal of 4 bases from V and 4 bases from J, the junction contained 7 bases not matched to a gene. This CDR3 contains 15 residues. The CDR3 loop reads CASSSISGLYNEQFF. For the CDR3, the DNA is TGTGCCAGCAGTTCCATTAGCGGGCTTTACAATGAGCAGTTCTTC.

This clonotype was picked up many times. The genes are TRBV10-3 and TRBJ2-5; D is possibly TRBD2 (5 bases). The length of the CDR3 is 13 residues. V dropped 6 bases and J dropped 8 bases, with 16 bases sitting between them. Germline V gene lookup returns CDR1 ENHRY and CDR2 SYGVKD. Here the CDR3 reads CAIRSGTRETQYF. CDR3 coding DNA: TGTGCCATCAGGAGCGGTACAAGAGAAACCCAGTACTTC.

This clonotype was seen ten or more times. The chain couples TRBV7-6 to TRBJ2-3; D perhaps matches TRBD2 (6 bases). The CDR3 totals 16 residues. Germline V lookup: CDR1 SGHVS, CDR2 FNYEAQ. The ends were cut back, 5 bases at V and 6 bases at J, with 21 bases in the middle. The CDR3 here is CASSKQPGRYEDTQYF. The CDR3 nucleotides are TGTGCCAGCAGCAAACAGCCAGGGAGGTATGAGGATACGCAGTATTTT. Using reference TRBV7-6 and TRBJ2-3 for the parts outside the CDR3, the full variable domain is GAGVSQSPRYKVTKRGQDVALRCDPISGHVSLYWYRQALGQGPEFLTYFNYEAQQDKSGLPNDRFSAERPEGSISTLTIQRTEQRDSAMYRCASSKQPGRYEDTQYFGPGTRLTVL.

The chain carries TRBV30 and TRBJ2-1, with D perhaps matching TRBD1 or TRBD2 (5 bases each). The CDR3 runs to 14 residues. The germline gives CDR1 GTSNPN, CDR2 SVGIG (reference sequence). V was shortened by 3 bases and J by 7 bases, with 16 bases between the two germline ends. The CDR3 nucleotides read TGTGCCTGGAGGGGGACCTCTCGGGGTAATGAGCAGTTCTTC. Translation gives CAWRGTSRGNEQFF.

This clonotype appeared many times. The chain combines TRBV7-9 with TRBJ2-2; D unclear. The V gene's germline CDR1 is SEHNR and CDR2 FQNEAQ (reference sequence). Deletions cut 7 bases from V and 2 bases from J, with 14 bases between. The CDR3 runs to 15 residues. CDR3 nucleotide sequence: TGTGCCAGCACCCCTATGGGCCGAAACACCGGGGAGCTGTTTTTT. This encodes CASTPMGRNTGELFF.

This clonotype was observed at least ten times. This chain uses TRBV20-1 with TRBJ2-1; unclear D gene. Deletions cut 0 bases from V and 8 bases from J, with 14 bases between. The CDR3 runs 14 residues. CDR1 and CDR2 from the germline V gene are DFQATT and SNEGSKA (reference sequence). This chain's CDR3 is CSARDLALEDEQFF. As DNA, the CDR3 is TGCAGTGCTAGAGATCTGGCCCTAGAGGATGAGCAGTTCTTC.

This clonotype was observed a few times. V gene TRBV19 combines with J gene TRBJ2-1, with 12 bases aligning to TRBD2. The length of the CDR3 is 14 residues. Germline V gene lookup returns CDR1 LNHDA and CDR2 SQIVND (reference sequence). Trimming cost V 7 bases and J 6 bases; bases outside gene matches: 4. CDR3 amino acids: CASNGLAGSNEQFF. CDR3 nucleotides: TGTGCCAGTAACGGACTAGCGGGAAGCAATGAGCAGTTCTTC. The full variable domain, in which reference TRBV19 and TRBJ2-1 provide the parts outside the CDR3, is DGGITQSPKYLFRKEGQNVTLSCEQNLNHDAMYWYRQDPGQGLRLIYYSQIVNDFQKGDIAEGYSVSREKKESFPLTVTSAQKNPTAFYLCASNGLAGSNEQFFGPGTRLTVL.

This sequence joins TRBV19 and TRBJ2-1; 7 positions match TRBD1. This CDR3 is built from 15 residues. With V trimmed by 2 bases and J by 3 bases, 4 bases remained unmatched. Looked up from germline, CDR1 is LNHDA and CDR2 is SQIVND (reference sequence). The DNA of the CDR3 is TGTGCCAGTAGTATAAGGGGGCGGCTCTACAATGAGCAGTTCTTC. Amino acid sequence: CASSIRGRLYNEQFF.

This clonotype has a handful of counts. As DNA, the CDR3 is TGTGCCAGCAGTGAGTACAGGGGGCGGCCATATGGCTACACCTTC. Its protein product is CASSEYRGRPYGYTF. The chain recombines TRBV6-1 with TRBJ1-2; 9 bases match TRBD1. J lost 5 bases, V lost 3 bases, and 7 bases had no gene match. Germline CDR1 MNHNS, CDR2 SASEGT. The CDR3 runs 15 residues.

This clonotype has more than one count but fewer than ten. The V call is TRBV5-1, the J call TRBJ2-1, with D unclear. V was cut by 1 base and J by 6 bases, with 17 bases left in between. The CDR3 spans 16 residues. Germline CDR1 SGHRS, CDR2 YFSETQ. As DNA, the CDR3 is TGCGCCAGCAGCTTGAGGGCCGTGTCGGTGGTCAATGAGCAGTTCTTC. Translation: CASSLRAVSVVNEQFF.

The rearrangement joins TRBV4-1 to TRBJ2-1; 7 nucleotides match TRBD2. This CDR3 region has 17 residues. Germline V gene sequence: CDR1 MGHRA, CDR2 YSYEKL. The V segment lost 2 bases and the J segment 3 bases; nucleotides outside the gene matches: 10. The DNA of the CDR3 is TGCGCCAGCAGCCAACTATTTCTAGCGGAAGTCTACAATGAGCAGTTCTTC. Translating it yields CASSQLFLAEVYNEQFF.

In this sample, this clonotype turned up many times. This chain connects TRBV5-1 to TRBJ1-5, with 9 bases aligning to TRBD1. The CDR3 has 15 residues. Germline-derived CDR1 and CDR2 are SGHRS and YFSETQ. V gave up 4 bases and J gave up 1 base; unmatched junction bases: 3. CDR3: CASSVTGGSNQPQHF. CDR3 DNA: TGCGCCAGCAGCGTGACAGGGGGGAGCAATCAGCCCCAGCATTTT. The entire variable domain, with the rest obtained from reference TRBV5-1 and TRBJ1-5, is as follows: KAGVTQTPRYLIKTRGQQVTLSCSPISGHRSVSWYQQTPGQGLQFLFEYFSETQRNKGNFPGRFSGRQFSNSRSEMNVSTLELGDSALYLCASSVTGGSNQPQHFGDGTRLSIL.

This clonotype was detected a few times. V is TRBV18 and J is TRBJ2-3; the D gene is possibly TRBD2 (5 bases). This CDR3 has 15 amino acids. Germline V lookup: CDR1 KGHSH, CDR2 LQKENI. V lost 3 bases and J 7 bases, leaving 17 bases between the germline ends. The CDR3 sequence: CASSPVQFDGNTQYF. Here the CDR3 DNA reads TGTGCCAGCTCACCTGTTCAGTTTGACGGGAATACGCAGTATTTT.

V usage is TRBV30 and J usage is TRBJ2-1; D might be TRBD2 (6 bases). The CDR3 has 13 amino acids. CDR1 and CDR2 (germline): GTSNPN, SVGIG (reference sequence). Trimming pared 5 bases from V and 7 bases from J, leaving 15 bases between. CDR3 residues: CAWLSGAMNEQFF. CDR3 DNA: TGTGCCTGGTTATCGGGAGCAATGAATGAGCAGTTCTTC.

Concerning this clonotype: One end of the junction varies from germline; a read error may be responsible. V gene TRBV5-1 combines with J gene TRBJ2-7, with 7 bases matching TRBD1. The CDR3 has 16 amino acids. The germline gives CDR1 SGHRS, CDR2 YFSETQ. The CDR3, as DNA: TGCCCCAGCGGCCGGGGAGAAGGACAGGCGTCCTACGAGCAGTACTTC. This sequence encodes CPSGRGEGQASYEQYF.

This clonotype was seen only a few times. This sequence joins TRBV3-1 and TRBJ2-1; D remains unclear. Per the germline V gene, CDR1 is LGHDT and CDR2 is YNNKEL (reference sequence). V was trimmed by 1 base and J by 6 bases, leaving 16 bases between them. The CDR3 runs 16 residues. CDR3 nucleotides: TGTGCCAGCAGCCAAGCCCCCGGGCCCCAAACCAATGAGCAGTTCTTC. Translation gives CASSQAPGPQTNEQFF.

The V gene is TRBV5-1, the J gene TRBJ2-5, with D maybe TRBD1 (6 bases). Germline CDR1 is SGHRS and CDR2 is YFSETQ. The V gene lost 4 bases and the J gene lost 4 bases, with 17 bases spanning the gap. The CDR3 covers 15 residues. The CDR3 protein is CASSTQQGIGETQYF. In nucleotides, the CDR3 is TGCGCCAGCAGCACTCAACAGGGTATAGGAGAGACCCAGTACTTC.

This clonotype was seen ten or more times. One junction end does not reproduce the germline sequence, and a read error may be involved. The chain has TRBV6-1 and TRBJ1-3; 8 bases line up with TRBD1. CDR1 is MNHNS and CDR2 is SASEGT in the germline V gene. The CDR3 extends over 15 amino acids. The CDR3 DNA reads TGTGCCAGCATGAGCAGGGGGCTGTCTGGAAACACCACATATTTT. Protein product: CASMSRGLSGNTTYF.

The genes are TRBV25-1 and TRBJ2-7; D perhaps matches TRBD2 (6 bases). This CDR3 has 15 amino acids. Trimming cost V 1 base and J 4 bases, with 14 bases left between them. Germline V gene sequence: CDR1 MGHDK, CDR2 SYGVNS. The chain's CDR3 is CASSESGVEGYEQYF. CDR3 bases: TGTGCCAGCAGTGAATCGGGGGTCGAGGGTTACGAGCAGTACTTC.

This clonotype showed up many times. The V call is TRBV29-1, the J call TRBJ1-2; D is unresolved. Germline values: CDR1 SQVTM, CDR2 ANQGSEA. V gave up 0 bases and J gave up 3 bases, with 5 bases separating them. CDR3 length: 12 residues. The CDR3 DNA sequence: TGCAGCGTTGAAGAGGCGGACTATGGCTACACCTTC. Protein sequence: CSVEEADYGYTF.

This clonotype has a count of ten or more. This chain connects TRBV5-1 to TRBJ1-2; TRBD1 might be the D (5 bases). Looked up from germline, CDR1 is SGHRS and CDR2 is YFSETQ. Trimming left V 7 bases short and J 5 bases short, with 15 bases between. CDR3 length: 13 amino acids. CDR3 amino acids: CASRLVGPYGYTF. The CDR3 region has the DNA TGCGCCAGCCGGTTGGTGGGACCGTATGGCTACACCTTC. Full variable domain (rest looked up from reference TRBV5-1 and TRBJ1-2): KAGVTQTPRYLIKTRGQQVTLSCSPISGHRSVSWYQQTPGQGLQFLFEYFSETQRNKGNFPGRFSGRQFSNSRSEMNVSTLELGDSALYLCASRLVGPYGYTFGSGTRLTVV.

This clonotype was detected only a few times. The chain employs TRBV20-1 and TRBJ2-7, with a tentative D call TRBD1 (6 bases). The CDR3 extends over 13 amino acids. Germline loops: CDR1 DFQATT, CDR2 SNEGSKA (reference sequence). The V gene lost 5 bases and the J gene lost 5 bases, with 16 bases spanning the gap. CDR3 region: CSAGYRVRDEQYF. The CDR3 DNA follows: TGCAGTGCTGGCTACAGGGTGAGGGACGAGCAGTACTTC.

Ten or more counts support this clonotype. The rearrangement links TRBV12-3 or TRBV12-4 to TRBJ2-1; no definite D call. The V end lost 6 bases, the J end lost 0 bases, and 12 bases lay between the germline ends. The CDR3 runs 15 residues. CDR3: CASRSDKSSYNEQFF. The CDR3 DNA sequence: TGTGCCAGCAGGAGCGACAAAAGCTCCTACAATGAGCAGTTCTTC.

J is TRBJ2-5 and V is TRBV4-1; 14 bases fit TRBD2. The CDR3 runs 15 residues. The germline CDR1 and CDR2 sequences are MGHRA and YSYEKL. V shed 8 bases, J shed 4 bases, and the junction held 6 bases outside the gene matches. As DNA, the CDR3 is TGCGCCAGCTCCCCAGGACTAGCGGGAGGAGAGACCCAGTACTTC. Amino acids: CASSPGLAGGETQYF.

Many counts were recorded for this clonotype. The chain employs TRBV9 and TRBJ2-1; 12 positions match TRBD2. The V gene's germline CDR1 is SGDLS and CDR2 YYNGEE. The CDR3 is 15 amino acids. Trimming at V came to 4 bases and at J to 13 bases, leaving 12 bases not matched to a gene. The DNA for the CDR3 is TGTGCCAGCAGCTTTGGACTAGCGGGATACTCAGACCAGTTCTTC. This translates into CASSFGLAGYSDQFF. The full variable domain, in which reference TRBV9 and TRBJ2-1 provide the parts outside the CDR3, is DSGVTQTPKHLITATGQRVTLRCSPRSGDLSVYWYQQSLDQGLQFLIQYYNGEERAKGNILERFSAQQFPDLHSELNLSSLELGDSALYFCASSFGLAGYSDQFFGPGTRLTVL.

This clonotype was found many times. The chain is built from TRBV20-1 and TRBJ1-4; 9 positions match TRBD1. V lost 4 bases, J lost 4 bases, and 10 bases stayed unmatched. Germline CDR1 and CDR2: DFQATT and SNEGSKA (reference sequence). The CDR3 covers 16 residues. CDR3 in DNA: TGCAGTGCTACCTCGGGGACAGGGTATCGTAATGAAAAACTGTTTTTT. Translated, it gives CSATSGTGYRNEKLFF.

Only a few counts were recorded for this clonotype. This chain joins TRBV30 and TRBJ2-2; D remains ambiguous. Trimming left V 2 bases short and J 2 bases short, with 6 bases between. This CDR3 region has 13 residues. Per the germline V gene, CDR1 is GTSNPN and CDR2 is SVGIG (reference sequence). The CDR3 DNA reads TGTGCCTGGAGTAAAATCAACACCGGGGAGCTGTTTTTT. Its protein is CAWSKINTGELFF.

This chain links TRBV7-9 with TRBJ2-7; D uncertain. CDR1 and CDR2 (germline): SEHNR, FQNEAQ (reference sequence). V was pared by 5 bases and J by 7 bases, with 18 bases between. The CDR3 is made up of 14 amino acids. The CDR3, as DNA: TGTGCCAGCAGCCTTGACGGCTCCTGGGGTGAGCAGTACTTC. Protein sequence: CASSLDGSWGEQYF.

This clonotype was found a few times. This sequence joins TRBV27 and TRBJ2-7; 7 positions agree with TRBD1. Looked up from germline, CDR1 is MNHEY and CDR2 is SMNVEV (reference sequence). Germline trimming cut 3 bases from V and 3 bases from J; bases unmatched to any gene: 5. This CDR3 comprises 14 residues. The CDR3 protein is CASSFRDSIYEQYF. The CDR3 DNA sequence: TGTGCCAGCAGTTTCCGGGACAGTATCTACGAGCAGTACTTC.